This is a list of T cell receptor beta chains from one sample in a study of esophageal squamous cell carcinoma under preoperative chemotherapy. TCRdb independently ran MiXCR on the PCR reads; one entry per CDR3 protein. The top ten hold 9.5% to 15% of the sample, which has approximately 30,000 distinct CDR3 sequences, roughly 50% seen once. The sample was acquired from a patient given preoperative chemotherapy. The receptors stem from a human donor with esophageal squamous cell carcinoma. The donor label of this sample is uncertain. CDR3s include the opening cysteine and the closing phenylalanine or tryptophan. D genes are given only for firm matches. Only part of the rows carry a size: once, few, many, or a class if the clone is expanded.

clone size: medium-sized; J gene: TRBJ2-2; V gene: TRBV7-2; D gene: -; CDR3 DNA: TGTGCCAGCAGCTTGACCATAGGGGCCACCGGGGAGCTGTTTTTT; CDR3 protein: CASSLTIGATGELFF
clone size: -; J gene: TRBJ2-7; V gene: TRBV7-2; D gene: -; CDR3 DNA: TGTGCGGGCAGCTGGAGGGGCAACTCCTACGCGCAGTACTTC; CDR3 protein: CAGSWRGNSYAQYF
clone size: -; J gene: TRBJ2-4; V gene: TRBV11-2; D gene: -; CDR3 DNA: TGTGCCAGCAGCTTAACTCGCCGAGACCAAGACATTCAGTACTTC; CDR3 protein: CASSLTRRDQDIQYF
clone size: few; J gene: TRBJ1-1; V gene: TRBV6-5; D gene: -; CDR3 DNA: TGTGCCAGCAGTTACTCTTTCTCGAACACTGAAGCTTTCTTT; CDR3 protein: CASSYSFSNTEAFF
clone size: few; J gene: TRBJ2-3; V gene: TRBV7-6; D gene: -; CDR3 DNA: TGTGCCAGCAGCTTAGGTACCGAAGTAGCAGATACGCAGTATTTT; CDR3 protein: CASSLGTEVADTQYF
clone size: -; J gene: TRBJ2-5; V gene: TRBV7-6; D gene: TRBD2; CDR3 DNA: TGTGCCAGCAGCTTGGGTGCGGGGCTCCGGGGGGGTGCCCAAGACATCCAGTACTTC; CDR3 protein: CASSLGAGLRGGAQDIQYF
clone size: -; J gene: TRBJ2-7; V gene: TRBV5-5; D gene: TRBD1; CDR3 DNA: TGTGCCAGCAGCCCCGGGGACAGGGAGAGGCAGTACTTC; CDR3 protein: CASSPGDRERQYF
clone size: few; J gene: TRBJ1-2; V gene: TRBV18; D gene: TRBD1; CDR3 DNA: TGTGCCAGCTCAACCGGGACAGGGGACGGTGGCTACACCTTC; CDR3 protein: CASSTGTGDGGYTF
clone size: -; J gene: TRBJ2-2; V gene: TRBV7-6; D gene: TRBD1; CDR3 DNA: TGTGCCAGCAGCGAACTTCAGGGGGCCGGGGAGCTGTTTTTT; CDR3 protein: CASSELQGAGELFF
clone size: -; J gene: TRBJ2-5; V gene: TRBV10-1; D gene: -; CDR3 DNA: TGCGCCAGCAGTGGAGACAGAGCCCAAGAGACCCAGTACTTC; CDR3 protein: CASSGDRAQETQYF
clone size: once; J gene: TRBJ2-7; V gene: TRBV7-8; D gene: -; CDR3 DNA: TGTGCGGGGCTGTTAGCCCATGATACGCAGTACTTC; CDR3 protein: CAGLLAHDTQYF
clone size: few; J gene: TRBJ2-5; V gene: TRBV7-6; D gene: -; CDR3 DNA: TGTGCCAGCAGCTTGGGTATGGCCGGCAAAAAGACCCAGTACTTC; CDR3 protein: CASSLGMAGKKTQYF
clone size: many; J gene: TRBJ2-2; V gene: TRBV6-1; D gene: TRBD1; CDR3 DNA: TGTGCCAGCAGCAGACAGGGGGCATACACCGGGGAGCTGTTTTTT; CDR3 protein: CASSRQGAYTGELFF
clone size: -; J gene: TRBJ2-4; V gene: TRBV12-3/TRBV12-4; D gene: -; CDR3 DNA: TGTGCCTGTACCGGCGGCCGGGCCAAAAACATCCAGTACTTC; CDR3 protein: CACTGGRAKNIQYF
clone size: many; J gene: TRBJ2-7; V gene: TRBV5-6; D gene: -; CDR3 DNA: TGTGCCAGCAGCCCCCATCAGGGCTTCGTAGCTGGCGAGCAGTACTTC; CDR3 protein: CASSPHQGFVAGEQYF
clone size: -; J gene: TRBJ2-4; V gene: TRBV7-2; D gene: -; CDR3 DNA: TGTGCCAGCAGCGCACCGGGACGGAGAGCGAAAGACATGCAGTACTTC; CDR3 protein: CASSAPGRRAKDMQYF
clone size: -; J gene: TRBJ2-6; V gene: TRBV7-3; D gene: -; CDR3 DNA: TGTGCCAGCAGCTTATCCAATAGGGCCAACGTCCTGACTTTC; CDR3 protein: CASSLSNRANVLTF
clone size: many; J gene: TRBJ2-1; V gene: TRBV5-4; D gene: -; CDR3 DNA: TGTGCCAGCAGCACTGACTCGAGCTCCTACAATGAGCAGTTCTTC; CDR3 protein: CASSTDSSSYNEQFF
clone size: -; J gene: TRBJ2-7; V gene: TRBV12-3/TRBV12-4; D gene: TRBD2; CDR3 DNA: TGTGCCAGCAGCCCACTAGCGGGGATTATGCGAGATGAGCAGTACTTC; CDR3 protein: CASSPLAGIMRDEQYF
clone size: -; J gene: TRBJ2-1; V gene: TRBV27; D gene: -; CDR3 DNA: TGTGCCAGCAGTCTCCCCCGGGGAAGCTCCTACAATGAGCAGTTCTTC; CDR3 protein: CASSLPRGSSYNEQFF
clone size: -; J gene: TRBJ2-1; V gene: TRBV12-3/TRBV12-4; D gene: TRBD2; CDR3 DNA: TGTGCCAGCAGTTCCCCGGGACTAGCGGGGTACAATGAGCAGTTCTTC; CDR3 protein: CASSSPGLAGYNEQFF
clone size: -; J gene: TRBJ2-3; V gene: TRBV7-2; D gene: -; CDR3 DNA: TGTGCCAGCAGGACGGGCTTTGGGGGGAGTGTACCAGATACGCAGTATTTT; CDR3 protein: CASRTGFGGSVPDTQYF
clone size: few; J gene: TRBJ2-7; V gene: TRBV7-9; D gene: -; CDR3 DNA: TGTGCCAGCAGCTTCGGGCAGGGGAAAGACACGCAGTACTTC; CDR3 protein: CASSFGQGKDTQYF
clone size: many; J gene: TRBJ2-7; V gene: TRBV6-5; D gene: -; CDR3 DNA: TGTGCCAGCAGTTACAGGGGGGGAGGCGAGCAGTACTTC; CDR3 protein: CASSYRGGGEQYF
clone size: -; J gene: TRBJ1-2; V gene: TRBV11-1; D gene: -; CDR3 DNA: TGTGCCAGCAGCTTAGTAGGCGCAGGATCCCGCCGGGGCTACACCTTC; CDR3 protein: CASSLVGAGSRRGYTF
clone size: once; J gene: TRBJ2-3; V gene: TRBV6-1; D gene: -; CDR3 DNA: TGTGCCAGCCGCGAATCGGGGCGGAGCGCCACAAACACGCAGTATTTC; CDR3 protein: CASRESGRSATNTQYF
clone size: -; J gene: TRBJ1-4; V gene: TRBV5-1; D gene: -; CDR3 DNA: TGCGCCAGCAGCTTAGCGGGGGCAACTAATGAAAAACTGTTTTTT; CDR3 protein: CASSLAGATNEKLFF
clone size: -; J gene: TRBJ2-3; V gene: TRBV20-1; D gene: -; CDR3 DNA: TGCAGTTCCCTCGACAGTCGCACAGATACGCAGTATTTT; CDR3 protein: CSSLDSRTDTQYF
clone size: -; J gene: TRBJ2-2; V gene: TRBV6-1; D gene: TRBD1; CDR3 DNA: TGTGCCAGCAGTGGCCGGGACAGGGGTTTCGCGAACACCGGGGAGCTGTTTTTT; CDR3 protein: CASSGRDRGFANTGELFF
clone size: -; J gene: TRBJ2-3; V gene: TRBV7-9; D gene: -; CDR3 DNA: TGTGCCAGCAGGGGGCTTGGGCGGCGGGACCCAGATACGCAGTATTTC; CDR3 protein: CASRGLGRRDPDTQYF
clone size: -; J gene: TRBJ2-4; V gene: TRBV7-2; D gene: TRBD2; CDR3 DNA: TGTGCCAGCAGCGGAGCGGGGCGGGGGGCCAAAGAGATTCAGTACTTC; CDR3 protein: CASSGAGRGAKEIQYF
clone size: -; J gene: TRBJ2-5; V gene: TRBV27; D gene: TRBD1; CDR3 DNA: TGTGCCAGCAGTCGACAGGGGGGGGGGACCCAGTACTTC; CDR3 protein: CASSRQGGGTQYF
clone size: -; J gene: TRBJ2-4; V gene: TRBV7-2; D gene: TRBD2; CDR3 DNA: TGTGCCAGCAGCTTAGGGGGGGGTCGATCCAAAAACATTCAGTACTTC; CDR3 protein: CASSLGGGRSKNIQYF
clone size: -; J gene: TRBJ2-2; V gene: TRBV7-2; D gene: -; CDR3 DNA: TGTGCCAGCAGCTCGGCTAGAAGGGCAGGGGAGCTGTTTTTT; CDR3 protein: CASSSARRAGELFF
clone size: -; J gene: TRBJ2-3; V gene: TRBV7-9; D gene: TRBD2; CDR3 DNA: TGTGCCAGCAGCTTAGCGGGAGGGCCGACCGAGGCGCAGTATTTT; CDR3 protein: CASSLAGGPTEAQYF
clone size: -; J gene: TRBJ2-3; V gene: TRBV11-3; D gene: -; CDR3 DNA: TGTGCCGGCAGCCGCGGCCTAGGCTCAGATACGCAGTATTTT; CDR3 protein: CAGSRGLGSDTQYF
clone size: -; J gene: TRBJ2-7; V gene: TRBV7-2; D gene: -; CDR3 DNA: TGCCGCAGTTCGGGGCTGGGAGGTCAAGATATGCAGTACTTC; CDR3 protein: CRSSGLGGQDMQYF
clone size: many; J gene: TRBJ1-2; V gene: TRBV7-2; D gene: TRBD1; CDR3 DNA: TGTGCCAGCAGCCCCACTCCGGGACAGAAATATGGCTACACCTTC; CDR3 protein: CASSPTPGQKYGYTF
clone size: large; J gene: TRBJ2-3; V gene: TRBV7-9; D gene: -; CDR3 DNA: TGTGCCAGCAGCTTACTTCAGCGGCGGGACCCAGATACGCAGTATTTT; CDR3 protein: CASSLLQRRDPDTQYF
clone size: few; J gene: TRBJ2-4; V gene: TRBV7-2; D gene: -; CDR3 DNA: TGTGCCAGCAGCTTAGGAGGACTCTCTTTGAACAAAAACATTCAGTACTTC; CDR3 protein: CASSLGGLSLNKNIQYF
clone size: -; J gene: TRBJ2-3; V gene: TRBV7-2; D gene: -; CDR3 DNA: TGTGGCATCAGGAGGCGGGGACCCAAAGATACGCAGTATTTT; CDR3 protein: CGIRRRGPKDTQYF
clone size: -; J gene: TRBJ2-3; V gene: TRBV7-6; D gene: -; CDR3 DNA: TGTGCCAGCAGCTCGGGGCGGTGCCCCACAGATACTCAGTATTTC; CDR3 protein: CASSSGRCPTDTQYF
clone size: few; J gene: TRBJ2-1; V gene: TRBV6-1; D gene: -; CDR3 DNA: TGTGCCAGCAGTGAAGAGAGTTCGTCTGGGGGGGAGCAGTTCTTC; CDR3 protein: CASSEESSSGGEQFF